The rows below give T cell receptor beta chains drawn from one sample of a study of T cell responses to AZD1222 COVID-19 vaccine. The data were produced by immunoSEQ multiplex PCR, yet TCRdb's version contains in-frame clones alone and is incomplete. The sample comprises about 81,000 clones, approximately 90% of which are singletons, and 5% to 5.5% rests with the top ten. Sequencing was performed on peripheral blood, taken 28 days after the second AZD1222 dose. The receptors shown here come from an adult who received the AZD1222 COVID-19 vaccine. The CDR3 runs from the conserved cysteine through the conserved F or W. Each record gives: J gene, D gene, V gene, clone size, CDR3 DNA, CDR3 protein. A D gene is named only where the DNA matches it firmly. Where a row states a size, it is once, few, many or the class of an expanded clone; other rows omit it.

j_gene: TRBJ1-3; d_gene: .; v_gene: TRBV4-1; abundance: .; CDR3nt: TGCGCCAGCAGCCCCCCAGGATGTTGTTCTGGAAACACCATATATTTT; CDR3aa: CASSPPGCCSGNTIYF
j_gene: TRBJ1-4; d_gene: TRBD1; v_gene: TRBV5-5; abundance: .; CDR3nt: TGTGCCAGCAGCGGGACAGGGGGCCGAAATGAAAAACTGTTTTTT; CDR3aa: CASSGTGGRNEKLFF
j_gene: TRBJ2-5; d_gene: TRBD1; v_gene: TRBV6-5; abundance: .; CDR3nt: TGTGCCAGCAGGATAGGGACAGGCCAAGAGACCCAGTACTTC; CDR3aa: CASRIGTGQETQYF
j_gene: TRBJ2-5; d_gene: TRBD1; v_gene: TRBV7-9; abundance: .; CDR3nt: TGTGCCAGCAGCTTAGCGTCAGGGGGCAACCAAGAGACCCAGTACTTC; CDR3aa: CASSLASGGNQETQYF
j_gene: TRBJ1-5; d_gene: TRBD1; v_gene: TRBV7-2; abundance: .; CDR3nt: TGTGCCAGCAGCCCGGGACAGGCGAATCAGCCCCAGCATTTT; CDR3aa: CASSPGQANQPQHF
j_gene: TRBJ2-6; d_gene: .; v_gene: TRBV5-1; abundance: .; CDR3nt: TGCGCCAGCAGCTTGATCGCCCCCTCTGGGGCCAACGTCCTGACTTTC; CDR3aa: CASSLIAPSGANVLTF
j_gene: TRBJ1-1; d_gene: TRBD1; v_gene: TRBV3-1/TRBV3-2; abundance: .; CDR3nt: TGTGCCAGCAGCGCAATCCAGGACAGGGCCCCACATCACTCTAACACTGAAGCTTTCTTT; CDR3aa: CASSAIQDRAPHHSNTEAFF
j_gene: TRBJ1-5; d_gene: .; v_gene: TRBV30; abundance: .; CDR3nt: TGTGCCTGGAATCGGGAGACAGAGGGTCAGCCCCAGCATTTT; CDR3aa: CAWNRETEGQPQHF
j_gene: TRBJ1-1; d_gene: .; v_gene: TRBV9; abundance: .; CDR3nt: TGTGCCAGCAGCCTAAACCAGGGAACTGAAGCTTTCTTT; CDR3aa: CASSLNQGTEAFF
j_gene: TRBJ1-2; d_gene: .; v_gene: TRBV4-3; abundance: .; CDR3nt: TGCGCCAGCAGCCAAGTGGACCAGAGTTTTTACTATGGCTACACCTTC; CDR3aa: CASSQVDQSFYYGYTF
j_gene: TRBJ1-5; d_gene: .; v_gene: TRBV28; abundance: .; CDR3nt: TGTGCCAGCAACATTTTGGCAGGTCAGCCCCAGCATTTT; CDR3aa: CASNILAGQPQHF
j_gene: TRBJ1-5; d_gene: .; v_gene: TRBV6-6; abundance: .; CDR3nt: TGTGCCAGCAGTCTCGGGACCTTTTATCAGCCCCAGCATTTT; CDR3aa: CASSLGTFYQPQHF
j_gene: TRBJ1-1; d_gene: .; v_gene: TRBV27; abundance: few; CDR3nt: TGTGCCAGCAGTTTGGTGGGGCCGAACACTGAAGCTTTCTTT; CDR3aa: CASSLVGPNTEAFF
j_gene: TRBJ2-2; d_gene: .; v_gene: TRBV7-2; abundance: .; CDR3nt: TGTGCCAGCAGCTACCGAGGGGGGTTGAACACCGGGGAGCTGTTTTTT; CDR3aa: CASSYRGGLNTGELFF
j_gene: TRBJ1-2; d_gene: .; v_gene: TRBV5-1; abundance: .; CDR3nt: TGCGCCAGCAGCCCCGACCCACAGGGAAAGGGTGGCTACACCTTC; CDR3aa: CASSPDPQGKGGYTF
j_gene: TRBJ1-1; d_gene: .; v_gene: TRBV18; abundance: .; CDR3nt: TGTGCCAGCTCACCCGGCCTGCTGAACACTGAAGCTTTCTTT; CDR3aa: CASSPGLLNTEAFF
j_gene: TRBJ1-2; d_gene: .; v_gene: TRBV6-6; abundance: .; CDR3nt: TGTGCCAGCAGTTATGAGGGGTCGGTCTATGGCTACACCTTC; CDR3aa: CASSYEGSVYGYTF
j_gene: TRBJ1-5; d_gene: .; v_gene: TRBV19; abundance: .; CDR3nt: TGTGCCAGTAACCCCTTGGGGGTGAATCAGCCCCAGCATTTT; CDR3aa: CASNPLGVNQPQHF
j_gene: TRBJ1-1; d_gene: .; v_gene: TRBV10-3; abundance: .; CDR3nt: TGTGCCATCAGTGAATTGGGGTCCCGGACTGAAGCTTTCTTT; CDR3aa: CAISELGSRTEAFF
j_gene: TRBJ1-6; d_gene: TRBD1; v_gene: TRBV18; abundance: .; CDR3nt: TGTGCCAGCTCGCCCTCCGGGACAGCGTCTAATTCACCCCTCCACTTT; CDR3aa: CASSPSGTASNSPLHF
j_gene: TRBJ2-7; d_gene: TRBD1; v_gene: TRBV10-1; abundance: .; CDR3nt: TGCGCCAGCAGTGACCCCCCCGGGACAGGAGTTGACGAGCAGTACTTC; CDR3aa: CASSDPPGTGVDEQYF
j_gene: TRBJ2-5; d_gene: TRBD2; v_gene: TRBV28; abundance: .; CDR3nt: TGTGCCAGCAGTTTCGGCGGGAGAGAGACCCAGTACTTC; CDR3aa: CASSFGGRETQYF
j_gene: TRBJ2-7; d_gene: TRBD1; v_gene: TRBV7-3; abundance: once; CDR3nt: TGTGCCAGCTCCGCAGGGGGCTACGAGCAGTACTTC; CDR3aa: CASSAGGYEQYF
j_gene: TRBJ1-5; d_gene: .; v_gene: TRBV5-1; abundance: .; CDR3nt: TGCGCCAGCAGCTTGGAGGGAAGGCAGCCCCAGCATTTT; CDR3aa: CASSLEGRQPQHF
j_gene: TRBJ2-5; d_gene: TRBD2; v_gene: TRBV3-1/TRBV3-2; abundance: .; CDR3nt: TGTGCCAGCAGCCAACGTTCGGGAGGATCGGAGACCCAGTACTTC; CDR3aa: CASSQRSGGSETQYF
j_gene: TRBJ2-3; d_gene: TRBD2; v_gene: TRBV5-8; abundance: .; CDR3nt: TGTGCCAGCAGCTTATCAGCGGGGGGGCTCAAGACAGATACGCAGTATTTT; CDR3aa: CASSLSAGGLKTDTQYF
j_gene: TRBJ1-1; d_gene: .; v_gene: TRBV2; abundance: .; CDR3nt: TGTGCCAGTATTAAAAGGTGGGGGGGGCAACGTGAAGCTTTCTTT; CDR3aa: CASIKRWGGQREAFF
j_gene: TRBJ1-1; d_gene: .; v_gene: TRBV5-1; abundance: once; CDR3nt: TGCGCCAGCAGCCGGTCTGGGGATTCTGGTGAAGCTTTCTTT; CDR3aa: CASSRSGDSGEAFF
j_gene: TRBJ1-1; d_gene: .; v_gene: TRBV9; abundance: .; CDR3nt: TGTGCCAGCAGCGTAGGGATCGTCGCGAACACTGAAGCTTTCTTT; CDR3aa: CASSVGIVANTEAFF
j_gene: TRBJ1-4; d_gene: TRBD1; v_gene: TRBV19; abundance: .; CDR3nt: TGTGCCAGTAGTATCCCGGGACAGGGCGTGGAAAAACTGTTTTTT; CDR3aa: CASSIPGQGVEKLFF